This T cell receptor (beta chain) appears in the sequencing data of a study of T-cell memory formation after mild COVID-19. Study-wide findings and caveats: Confirmation was lacking for SARS-CoV-2 specificity of second-wave clones that peaked on day 37.

Details on this clonotype: Antigen unknown.

A 5'RACE reaction primed in the constant segment made cDNA libraries of TCR alpha and TCR beta, and these carried sample barcodes and UMIs. TCRdb reanalysed the 5' RACE reads using MiXCR and keeps one entry per CDR3 protein. The sample contains around 510,000 distinct CDR3 sequences, less than 25% of which appear only once. This CDR3 spans 12 amino acids. Trimming took 0 bases from V and 9 from J, leaving 6 bases between them. Germline CDR1 and CDR2: MNHEY and SVGAGI. The sequence came from an adult woman who had mild COVID-19 (a few samples of this study predate the infection). Cell type and time point are not known. Source material: PBMCs or a T cell subset sorted from them (not recorded which). The chain is built from TRBV6-5 and TRBJ1-5, with unresolved D. Here the CDR3 reads CASSYSEGPQHF. DNA for the CDR3: TGTGCCAGCAGTTACTCGGAGGGGCCCCAGCATTTT.